Following are 30 T cell receptor beta chains from one sample sequenced in a study of shared clonotypes between healthy human individuals. TCRdb's copy holds only in-frame clones and misses some; the assay was immunoSEQ multiplex PCR. The table has millions of clones, approximately 94% seen once. Sequencing was done on a sample of naive CD4+ T cells sorted from blood. Subset given: CD45RA+ positively selected. The receptors originated from a man between 18 and 29 years old in good health.

This clone came up once. Distinct nucleotide sequences in the sample also encode this CDR3. The chain links TRBV18 to TRBJ2-7, with unresolved D. Per germline, CDR1 KGHSH and CDR2 LQKENI. V was cut by 4 bases and J by 0 bases, with 7 bases left in between. The CDR3 is made up of 13 amino acids. The DNA for the CDR3 is TGTGCCAGCTCACGGGCCTCCTCCTACGAGCAGTACTTC. It yields the protein CASSRASSYEQYF.

Here the CDR3 reads CASSRGAQETQYF. The CDR3 DNA reads as TGTGCCAGCTCACGGGGCGCGCAAGAGACCCAGTACTTC. The chain couples TRBV18 to TRBJ2-5; the D gene is possibly TRBD1 (5 bases). Trimming pared 4 bases from V and 2 bases from J, leaving 8 bases between. Germline CDR1 and CDR2: KGHSH and LQKENI. The CDR3 sequence is 13 residues long.

The chain has TRBV30 and TRBJ1-4, with TRBD1 identical over 8 bases. CDR3 length: 19 amino acids. Trimming took 1 base from V and 2 from J; bases not matched to a gene: 15. Germline assignment: CDR1 GTSNPN and CDR2 SVGIG (reference sequence). CDR3 residues: CAWSAYRGAHEITNEKLFF. The DNA of the CDR3 is TGTGCCTGGAGTGCCTACAGGGGGGCACATGAAATTACTAATGAAAAACTGTTTTTT.

The gene calls are TRBV9 and TRBJ1-5; 8 bases align to TRBD1. V dropped 4 bases and J dropped 2; count of bases not matched to a gene: 2. CDR3 size: 14 residues. From germline, CDR1 is SGDLS and CDR2 YYNGEE. CDR3 sequence reads: CASSKQGGNQPQHF. In nucleotides, the CDR3 is TGTGCCAGCAGCAAACAGGGGGGCAATCAGCCCCAGCATTTT.

CDR3 nucleotide sequence: TGTGCCAGCAGATTAACAGAGAACTATGGCTACACCTTC. Residues: CASRLTENYGYTF. This chain connects TRBV6-5 to TRBJ1-2; D not resolved. The CDR3 is 13 residues long. The germline V gene encodes CDR1 MNHEY and CDR2 SVGAGI. V was cut by 6 bases and J by 2 bases, with 10 bases left in between.

As DNA, the CDR3 is TGTGCCAGCAGTTTCCAGGGACGGCCTAATGAAAAACTGTTTTTT. Amino acids: CASSFQGRPNEKLFF. The chain links TRBV27 to TRBJ1-4; TRBD1 might be the D (5 bases). The CDR3 has 15 residues. The V end was cut by 3 bases, the J end by 3 bases, with 11 bases between. Germline V gene sequence: CDR1 MNHEY, CDR2 SMNVEV (reference sequence).

The chain carries TRBV10-1 and TRBJ2-5, with 8 nucleotides matching TRBD2. This CDR3 has 19 amino acids. The germline gives CDR1 WNHNN, CDR2 SYGVQD (reference sequence). Trimming took 9 bases from V and 0 from J; bases not matched to a gene: 21. CDR3 loop: CASLLTSGGDTLYQETQYF. In DNA form, the CDR3 reads TGCGCCAGTCTCTTAACCTCCGGGGGGGACACTTTGTACCAAGAGACCCAGTACTTC.

The rearrangement joins TRBV10-3 to TRBJ1-2; TRBD1 matches at 11 bases. This CDR3 has 16 amino acids. V lost 2 bases and J lost 3; bases outside the gene matches: 5. Germline V gene data show CDR1 as ENHRY and CDR2 as SYGVKD. The CDR3 nucleotides read TGTGCCATCAGTGAGACAGGACAGGGGGCGGACTATGGCTACACCTTC. Its translation is CAISETGQGADYGYTF.

The V gene is TRBV5-1, the J gene TRBJ2-5, with TRBD1 matching 9 bases. V lost 3 bases, J lost 7 bases, and 4 bases stayed unmatched. This CDR3 spans 13 amino acids. CDR1 SGHRS and CDR2 YFSETQ come from the germline V gene. CDR3 bases: TGCGCCAGCAGCTCGGGACAGGGTTGGACCCAGTACTTC. It yields the protein CASSSGQGWTQYF.

Concerning this clone: Distinct nucleotide sequences in the sample also encode this CDR3. The rearrangement uses TRBV5-1 and TRBJ2-7; a possible D gene is TRBD2 (5 bases). Germline V gene lookup returns CDR1 SGHRS and CDR2 YFSETQ. This CDR3 has 14 amino acids. The V gene lost 0 bases and the J gene lost 2 bases, with 9 bases spanning the gap. The DNA for the CDR3 is TGCGCCAGCAGCTTGGCGGGAACTGCCTACGAGCAGTACTTC. Residues: CASSLAGTAYEQYF.

The rearrangement links TRBV27 to TRBJ1-2, with D perhaps TRBD1 (6 bases). The CDR3 is 16 amino acids. Trimming stripped 7 bases from V and 3 bases from J, with 21 bases between. Germline V gene sequence: CDR1 MNHEY, CDR2 SMNVEV (reference sequence). CDR3 DNA: TGTGCCAGCACAAAAGGGTCTACAGGGAGGGACTATGGCTACACCTTC. Its protein is CASTKGSTGRDYGYTF.

The chain has TRBV6-5 and TRBJ2-1; D may match TRBD1 or TRBD2 (5 bases each). There are 13 residues in the CDR3. Trimming stripped 2 bases from V and 6 bases from J, with 8 bases between. Per germline, CDR1 MNHEY and CDR2 SVGAGI. The CDR3 spells CASSYRGPNEQFF. Here the CDR3 DNA reads TGTGCCAGCAGTTACCGGGGCCCCAATGAGCAGTTCTTC.

The CDR3 sequence is CASSSGTGGGGEQFF. The CDR3, as DNA: TGTGCCAGCAGTTCCGGGACAGGGGGCGGAGGTGAGCAGTTCTTC. The chain joins TRBV6-6 to TRBJ2-1; 12 bases line up with TRBD1. Germline V gene lookup returns CDR1 MNHNY and CDR2 SVGAGI (reference sequence). J gave up 9 bases and V 4 bases, and 7 bases lay outside the gene matches. The CDR3 covers 15 residues.

Notes on this clone: This same CDR3 is encoded by further DNA sequences in the sample. The rearrangement links TRBV19 to TRBJ1-2, with 7 bases that match TRBD1. This CDR3 region has 12 residues. Germline CDR1 reads LNHDA; CDR2 reads SQIVND (reference sequence). The ends lost 6 bases at V and 7 bases at J; junction bases unmatched: 5. The CDR3 region has the DNA TGTGCCAGTAGCAACGACAGGGTTGGCTACACCTTC. This encodes CASSNDRVGYTF.

On this clone itself: The same CDR3 also results from other DNA sequences found in this sample. J is TRBJ2-7 and V is TRBV30; D may correspond to TRBD1 or TRBD2 (5 bases each). Trimming removed 1 base at V and 1 base at J, with 11 bases between. There are 14 residues in the CDR3. Germline V CDR1 and CDR2: GTSNPN, SVGIG (reference sequence). The DNA of the CDR3 is TGTGCCTGGAGTGGTGGTGGGGGTTCCTACGAGCAGTACTTC. Translation: CAWSGGGGSYEQYF.

The gene calls are TRBV10-2 and TRBJ2-5, with 8 bases that match TRBD1. The CDR3 is made up of 15 amino acids. J was trimmed by 0 bases and V by 7 bases; bases with no gene match: 7. The germline CDR1 and CDR2 sequences are WSHSY and SAAADI. The CDR3 nucleotides are TGCGCCAGCAATGGACAGGGCCCTTACCAAGAGACCCAGTACTTC. Translation: CASNGQGPYQETQYF.

V usage is TRBV2 and J usage is TRBJ2-2, with D possibly TRBD2 on 6 matching bases. V was shortened by 0 bases and J by 7 bases, with 12 bases between the two germline ends. CDR3 length: 15 residues. Germline CDR1 SNHLY, CDR2 FYNNEI. CDR3 loop: CASSEALVGGGELFF. The CDR3, as DNA: TGTGCCAGCAGTGAAGCGCTTGTGGGAGGCGGGGAGCTGTTTTTT.

A word on this clone: Sequence at one end of the junction differs from germline and may be a read error. V gene TRBV6-1 combines with J gene TRBJ2-3; TRBD2 aligns across 10 bases. The CDR3 spans 15 residues. CDR1 MNHNS and CDR2 SASEGT come from the germline V gene. CDR3 region: CASREAGGPSDTQYF. Written as DNA, the CDR3 is TGTGCCAGCAGGGAAGCGGGGGGGCCGTCTGATACGCAGTATTTT.

This chain connects TRBV6-5 to TRBJ1-5; D not certain. The length of the CDR3 is 11 residues. V lost 5 bases to trimming and J lost 11 bases, with 10 bases between them. Germline CDR1 reads MNHEY; CDR2 reads SVGAGI. The CDR3 reads CASSETSTQHF. As DNA, the CDR3 is TGTGCCAGCAGTGAGACCTCCACCCAGCATTTT.

The chain employs TRBV5-6 and TRBJ2-5; TRBD1 matches 9 bases. Germline V gene lookup returns CDR1 SGHDT and CDR2 YYEEEE. Losses at the gene ends were 5 bases for V and 4 bases for J; bases not matched to a gene: 6. The CDR3 is 14 residues long. CDR3 sequence: CASSQQGAPETQYF. The CDR3 coding sequence is TGTGCCAGCAGTCAACAGGGGGCTCCAGAGACCCAGTACTTC.

The V and J genes are TRBV18 and TRBJ2-2, with TRBD1 as a possible D gene (6 bases). CDR3 length: 16 amino acids. V dropped 5 bases and J dropped 0 bases, with 13 bases sitting between them. Per the germline V gene, CDR1 is KGHSH and CDR2 is LQKENI. The CDR3 nucleotides read TGTGCCAGCTCAGAAAGAACAGGGTCGAACACCGGGGAGCTGTTTTTT. Translation: CASSERTGSNTGELFF.

CDR3 nucleotide sequence: TGTGCCAGCAGCTTAATGGCGGGAGGTTGGGAGACCCAGTACTTC. Its translation is CASSLMAGGWETQYF. J is TRBJ2-5 and V is TRBV7-2, with 8 bases that match TRBD2. CDR1 is SGHTA and CDR2 is FQGNSA in the germline V gene. This CDR3 spans 15 amino acids. V lost 2 bases to trimming and J lost 5 bases; unmatched junction nucleotides: 7.

Regarding this clone: Other DNA variants within this sample encode the same CDR3. CDR3 sequence: CASSIVGSQETQYF. The CDR3, as DNA: TGTGCCAGTAGTATTGTGGGATCGCAAGAGACCCAGTACTTC. The V gene is TRBV19, the J gene TRBJ2-5; D gene unclear. The CDR3 covers 14 residues. V was cut by 3 bases and J by 2 bases, with 10 bases left in between. Looked up from germline, CDR1 is LNHDA and CDR2 is SQIVND (reference sequence). Supplemented by reference TRBV19 and TRBJ2-5, the full variable domain reads DGGITQSPKYLFRKEGQNVTLSCEQNLNHDAMYWYRQDPGQGLRLIYYSQIVNDFQKGDIAEGYSVSREKKESFPLTVTSAQKNPTAFYLCASSIVGSQETQYFGPGTRLLVL.

This chain connects TRBV14 to TRBJ1-2, with TRBD1 matching 7 bases. CDR1 and CDR2 (germline): SGHDN, FVKESK. This CDR3 is built from 14 residues. Trimming at V came to 1 base and at J to 4 bases, leaving 3 bases not matched to a gene. The CDR3 region is CASSQGAGGYGYTF. For the CDR3, the DNA is TGTGCCAGCAGCCAAGGGGCAGGGGGCTATGGCTACACCTTC.

CDR3 bases: TGCGCCAGCAGCCAAGACCCGGGGGGCCTAGCCGGGGAGCTGTTTTTT. Protein product: CASSQDPGGLAGELFF. The chain has TRBV4-1 and TRBJ2-2, with a tentative D call TRBD2 (7 bases). The CDR3 loop spans 16 amino acids. Germline V CDR1 and CDR2: MGHRA, YSYEKL. Trimming took off 0 bases at V and 6 bases at J, with 14 bases between the two ends.

This chain connects TRBV7-2 to TRBJ1-2; D is uncertain. Trimming removed 1 base from V and 8 bases from J, with 11 bases in between. The CDR3 is 13 amino acids. Per germline, CDR1 SGHTA and CDR2 FQGNSA. The CDR3 DNA reads as TGTGCCAGCAGCTTAGGTCGTGTCCAGGGCTACACCTTC. Translation: CASSLGRVQGYTF. Looking up the rest from reference TRBV7-2 and TRBJ1-2 gives the full variable domain: GAGVSQSPSNKVTEKGKDVELRCDPISGHTALYWYRQSLGQGLEFLIYFQGNSAPDKSGLPSDRFSAERTGGSVSTLTIQRTQQEDSAVYLCASSLGRVQGYTFGSGTRLTVV.

The V gene is TRBV6-6, the J gene TRBJ1-4; D perhaps matches TRBD1 (5 bases). The V gene's germline CDR1 is MNHNY and CDR2 SVGAGI (reference sequence). V shed 0 bases and J shed 8 bases, with 7 bases lying between them. CDR3 length: 13 amino acids. The CDR3 region has the DNA TGTGCCAGCAGTTACTCTGGGGACGAAAAACTGTTTTTT. Protein product: CASSYSGDEKLFF.

The chain couples TRBV5-1 to TRBJ2-1; 8 bases agree with TRBD1. This CDR3 is built from 13 residues. From germline, CDR1 is SGHRS and CDR2 YFSETQ. V shed 4 bases, J shed 6 bases, and the junction held 3 bases outside the gene matches. The CDR3 loop is CASSGDRGNEQFF. DNA for the CDR3: TGCGCCAGCAGCGGTGACAGGGGCAATGAGCAGTTCTTC.

The chain couples TRBV18 to TRBJ2-3, with D unresolved. The V and J ends lost 6 bases and 4 bases respectively, with 14 bases between them. Germline V gene sequence: CDR1 KGHSH, CDR2 LQKENI. The CDR3 loop spans 14 amino acids. The CDR3 here is CASSDMAPADTQYF. As DNA, the CDR3 is TGTGCCAGCTCGGATATGGCGCCCGCAGATACGCAGTATTTT. Based on the CDR3 plus reference TRBV18 and TRBJ2-3, the full variable domain is NAGVMQNPRHLVRRRGQEARLRCSPMKGHSHVYWYRQLPEEGLKFMVYLQKENIIDESGMPKERFSAEFPKEGPSILRIQQVVRGDSAAYFCASSDMAPADTQYFGPGTRLTVL.

V and J are TRBV7-3 and TRBJ2-3; 13 nucleotides agree with TRBD2. CDR1 and CDR2 from the germline V gene are SGHTA and FQGTGA. After removal of 4 bases from V and 1 base from J, the junction contained 11 bases not matched to a gene. The CDR3 has 19 amino acids. The CDR3 DNA reads as TGTGCCAGCAGCTCAGGACTAGCGGGGGCCCCGTGGGGCACAGATACGCAGTATTTT. This encodes CASSSGLAGAPWGTDTQYF.